One and the same sample provided the 17 T cell receptor beta chains below, sequenced in a study of shared T cell receptors in the human thymus. Generated by immunoSEQ multiplex PCR, the TCRdb table keeps only in-frame clones and is missing some. The sample includes almost 550,000 clones, around three quarters of them seen just once. These same data were also listed under a study on human thymus T cells.

Specimen: thymocytes. All receptors come from a boy under two years old with a congenital heart defect.

In this sample, this clone turned up a few times. The chain combines TRBV25-1 with TRBJ2-2; 9 bases match TRBD1. The CDR3 sequence is 18 residues long. V was pared by 2 bases and J by 0 bases, with 7 bases of the junction left unmatched. CDR1 is MGHDK, CDR2 SYGVNS, per germline. CDR3 protein: CASSERSGDRANTGELFF. CDR3 DNA sequence: TGTGCCAGCAGTGAACGGTCGGGGGACAGGGCGAACACCGGGGAGCTGTTTTTT.

The chain is built from TRBV7-3 and TRBJ2-1, with TRBD1 matching 9 bases. Germline V gene lookup returns CDR1 SGHTA and CDR2 FQGTGA. The CDR3 covers 15 residues. The trim removed 3 bases at V and 8 bases at J, leaving 8 bases unmatched. For the CDR3, the DNA is TGTGCCAGCAGCTTCCGACAGGGGGGTATCGATGAGCAGTTCTTC. It is translated as CASSFRQGGIDEQFF.

V gene TRBV11-2 combines with J gene TRBJ1-5; the D gene is possibly TRBD1 (6 bases). The CDR3 has 14 residues. In germline, CDR1 is SGHAT, CDR2 FQNNGV. Between the trimmed V and J ends, which lost 3 bases and 10 bases, there was a span of 16 bases. CDR3 sequence reads: CASSLGHPGCPQHF. Here the CDR3 DNA reads TGTGCCAGCAGCTTGGGACACCCGGGGTGTCCCCAGCATTTT.

The rearrangement joins TRBV28 to TRBJ2-7, with D perhaps matching TRBD1 (6 bases). This CDR3 region has 20 residues. CDR1 and CDR2 from the germline V gene are MDHEN and SYDVKM. Trimming cost V 4 bases and J 0 bases, with 28 bases left between them. The CDR3 nucleotides are TGTGCCAGCAGTTCCTTCGAGACAGGTCCTCGGATATTTGCCTCCTACGAGCAGTACTTC. It specifies CASSSFETGPRIFASYEQYF.

J is TRBJ2-7 and V is TRBV12-2; no DNA check was done on the table's D call, TRBD1. TRBV12-2 is marked as a pseudogene. The CDR3 runs to 13 residues. The chain's CDR3 is CASRLSRAYEQYF. CDR3 nucleotides: TGTGCAAGTCGCTTATCCAGGGCCTACGAGCAGTACTTC.

The chain is built from TRBV9 and TRBJ2-3; 7 bases are shared with TRBD2. V was clipped by 4 bases and J by 5 bases; unmatched bases: 10. Looked up from germline, CDR1 is SGDLS and CDR2 is YYNGEE. This CDR3 region has 15 residues. The CDR3: CASSPPGGPRDTQYF. The CDR3 nucleotides are TGTGCCAGCAGCCCACCGGGGGGACCTAGAGATACGCAGTATTTT.

The chain employs TRBV5-1 and TRBJ1-4; 9 bases match TRBD1. Germline loops: CDR1 SGHRS, CDR2 YFSETQ. This CDR3 comprises 15 residues. V trimming: 0 bases; J trimming: 5 bases; junction bases outside the gene matches: 2. The CDR3 reads CASSLGGTGNEKLFF. The CDR3 bases are TGCGCCAGCAGCTTGGGTGGGACAGGGAATGAAAAACTGTTTTTT.

In its sample, this clone was seen a few times. V is TRBV6-5 and J is TRBJ2-5; D uncertain. The CDR3 consists of 12 residues. V was clipped by 4 bases and J by 0 bases, with 3 bases between them. Per the germline V gene, CDR1 is MNHEY and CDR2 is SVGAGI. CDR3 in DNA: TGTGCCAGCAGTTTCTACCAAGAGACCCAGTACTTC. The encoded protein is CASSFYQETQYF.

V and J are TRBV5-4 and TRBJ2-5; 14 nucleotides match TRBD2. Germline loops: CDR1 SGHNT, CDR2 YYREEE (reference sequence). The CDR3 spans 18 residues. Trimming took 0 bases from V and 1 from J; bases not matched to a gene: 5. The CDR3 bases are TGTGCCAGCAGCTTGGGGGGGACTAGCGGGAGCCTCCAAGAGACCCAGTACTTC. This sequence encodes CASSLGGTSGSLQETQYF.

V usage is TRBV30 and J usage is TRBJ2-2, with TRBD2 matching over 8 bases. Germline values: CDR1 GTSNPN, CDR2 SVGIG (reference sequence). The CDR3 sequence is 16 residues long. The V and J ends lost 5 bases and 4 bases, in that order; junction bases with no gene match: 12. The CDR3 is CAWAGRGTRPTGELFF. The CDR3 DNA sequence: TGTGCCTGGGCCGGGAGGGGGACTAGGCCCACCGGGGAGCTGTTTTTT.

The gene calls are TRBV7-2 and TRBJ2-3; 13 positions match TRBD2. Germline V CDR1 and CDR2: SGHTA, FQGNSA. The junction had 14 bases not matched to a gene; V was cut back by 4 bases and J by 4 bases. This CDR3 comprises 19 residues. CDR3 in DNA: TGTGCCAGCAGCTCCAAGAAACTAGCGGGAGGGCCTCGTGCAGATACGCAGTATTTT. Its protein is CASSSKKLAGGPRADTQYF.

J is TRBJ2-1 and V is TRBV29-1; TRBD2 aligns across 8 bases. The CDR3 runs to 12 residues. Germline CDR1 reads SQVTM; CDR2 reads ANQGSEA. V was pared by 2 bases and J by 9 bases, with 3 bases of the junction left unmatched. Here the CDR3 DNA reads TGCAGCGTTGAAAGCGGGAGAGGTGAGCAGTTCTTC. It encodes CSVESGRGEQFF.

The V call is TRBV5-6, the J call TRBJ2-3, with 9 positions matching TRBD2. Germline-derived CDR1 and CDR2 are SGHDT and YYEEEE. This CDR3 has 19 residues. With V trimmed by 0 bases and J by 3 bases, 14 bases remained unmatched. For the CDR3, the DNA is TGTGCCAGCAGCTTGGTGAGTGGCGGGAGGGTAGGTTGGACAGATACGCAGTATTTT. This encodes CASSLVSGGRVGWTDTQYF.

The gene calls are TRBV6-1 and TRBJ2-1; D possibly corresponds to TRBD2 (6 bases). Germline CDR1 and CDR2: MNHNS and SASEGT. Trimming took 0 bases from V and 10 from J, leaving 13 bases between them. The CDR3 is made up of 14 amino acids. The CDR3 region has the DNA TGTGCCAGCAGTGAAGCGGTATGGGGGAGGGAGCAGTTCTTC. It codes for CASSEAVWGREQFF.

The chain carries TRBV30 and TRBJ2-3; D perhaps matches TRBD1 (5 bases). Germline-derived CDR1 and CDR2 are GTSNPN and SVGIG (reference sequence). CDR3 size: 16 residues. Trimming left V 1 base short and J 0 bases short, with 14 bases between. CDR3 nucleotide sequence: TGTGCCTGGAGTGGGGGCAGTGTTTTCAGCACAGATACGCAGTATTTT. Encoded protein: CAWSGGSVFSTDTQYF. Looking up the rest from reference TRBV30 and TRBJ2-3 gives the full variable domain: SQTIHQWPATLVQPVGSPLSLECTVEGTSNPNLYWYRQAAGRGLQLLFYSVGIGQISSEVPQNLSASRPQDRQFILSSKKLLLSDSGFYLCAWSGGSVFSTDTQYFGPGTRLTVL.

The chain employs TRBV18 and TRBJ2-7, with 11 bases fitting TRBD2. This CDR3 contains 16 residues. Germline V CDR1 and CDR2: KGHSH, LQKENI. V gave up 3 bases and J gave up 6 bases; unmatched junction bases: 10. The CDR3 is CASSPKTSGSSTEQYF. The CDR3 DNA sequence: TGTGCCAGCTCACCCAAAACTAGCGGGAGTTCTACCGAGCAGTACTTC.

The chain recombines TRBV27 with TRBJ1-3; a weak D match, TRBD1 (5 bases). Looked up from germline, CDR1 is MNHEY and CDR2 is SMNVEV (reference sequence). V lost 5 bases and J lost 4, with 12 bases in between. This CDR3 contains 14 residues. The CDR3 DNA sequence: TGTGCCAGCAGTCCTGGAGGGGAAGGAAACACCATATATTTT. Its protein is CASSPGGEGNTIYF.